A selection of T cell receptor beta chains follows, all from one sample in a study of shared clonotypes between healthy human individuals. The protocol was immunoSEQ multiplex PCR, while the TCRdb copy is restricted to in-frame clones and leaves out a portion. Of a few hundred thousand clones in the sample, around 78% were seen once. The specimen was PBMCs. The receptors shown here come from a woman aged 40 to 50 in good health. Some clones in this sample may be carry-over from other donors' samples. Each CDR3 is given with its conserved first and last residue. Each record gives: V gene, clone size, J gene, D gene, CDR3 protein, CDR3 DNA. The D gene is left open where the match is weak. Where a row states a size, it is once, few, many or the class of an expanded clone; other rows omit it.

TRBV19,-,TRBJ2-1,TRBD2,CASTKGSGRANEQFF,TGTGCCAGTACCAAAGGTAGCGGGAGGGCCAATGAGCAGTTCTTC
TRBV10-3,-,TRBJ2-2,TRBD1,CAISRDSEGGELFF,TGTGCCATCAGCCGGGACAGCGAGGGAGGGGAGCTGTTTTTT
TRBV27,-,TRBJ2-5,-,CASSFPPHEPQETQYF,TGTGCCAGCAGTTTTCCCCCACACGAACCCCAAGAGACCCAGTACTTC
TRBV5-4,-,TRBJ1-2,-,CASSRWDIPNYGYTF,TGTGCCAGCAGCCGGTGGGACATACCAAACTATGGCTACACCTTC
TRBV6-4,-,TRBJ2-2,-,CASSSGNTGELFF,TGTGCCAGCAGTAGCGGGAACACCGGGGAGCTGTTTTTT
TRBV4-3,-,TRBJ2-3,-,CASSQDRWPDTQYF,TGCGCCAGCAGCCAAGATAGGTGGCCGGATACGCAGTATTTT
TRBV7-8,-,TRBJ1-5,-,CASSSDRNQPQHF,TGTGCCAGCAGCTCGGACAGAAATCAGCCCCAGCATTTT
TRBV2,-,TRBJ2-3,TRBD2,CASSGASGSADTQYF,TGTGCCAGCAGTGGGGCTAGCGGGAGTGCAGATACGCAGTATTTT
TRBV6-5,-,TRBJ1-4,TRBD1,CASRPDRGVEKLFF,TGTGCCAGCAGACCTGACAGGGGGGTGGAAAAACTGTTTTTT
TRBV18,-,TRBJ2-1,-,CASSPSQGGYNEQFF,TGTGCCAGCTCACCGAGCCAGGGAGGCTACAATGAGCAGTTCTTC
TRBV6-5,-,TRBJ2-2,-,CASTQDNPNTGELFF,TGTGCCAGCACTCAGGACAACCCGAACACCGGGGAGCTGTTTTTT
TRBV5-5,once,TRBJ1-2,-,CASSLQAADGYTF,TGTGCCAGCAGCTTGCAGGCAGCCGATGGCTACACCTTC
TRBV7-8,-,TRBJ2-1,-,CASQRVENEQFF,TGTGCCAGCCAGCGTGTGGAGAATGAGCAGTTCTTC
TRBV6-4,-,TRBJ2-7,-,CASSEEAGEGNEQYF,TGTGCCAGCAGTGAGGAGGCCGGAGAGGGAAACGAGCAGTACTTC
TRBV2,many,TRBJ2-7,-,CASTTTGAEQYF,TGTGCCAGCACCACTACAGGTGCCGAGCAGTACTTC
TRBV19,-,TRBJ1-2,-,CASSIPGLNYGYTF,TGTGCCAGTAGTATACCGGGACTGAACTATGGCTACACCTTC
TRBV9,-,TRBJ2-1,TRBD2,CASSSTSGSYNEQFF,TGTGCCAGCAGCTCCACTAGCGGTTCCTACAATGAGCAGTTCTTC
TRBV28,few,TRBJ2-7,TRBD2,CASSSVLKRREGYEQYF,TGTGCCAGCAGTTCCGTCCTTAAGAGGCGGGAGGGCTACGAGCAGTACTTC
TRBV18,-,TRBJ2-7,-,CASSPPGTEYEQYF,TGTGCCAGCTCACCTCCGGGGACTGAATACGAGCAGTACTTC
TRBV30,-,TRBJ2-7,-,CAWSGAGRTYEQYF,TGTGCCTGGAGTGGAGCAGGGAGGACATACGAGCAGTACTTC
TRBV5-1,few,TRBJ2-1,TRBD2,CASSLAGLATYNEQFF,TGCGCCAGCAGCTTGGCAGGACTAGCGACCTACAATGAGCAGTTCTTC